The 31 T cell receptor beta chains below were found in one sample sequenced in a study of Ad26.COV2.S vaccination and SARS-CoV-2 variants. Clones were sequenced by immunoSEQ multiplex PCR, and TCRdb holds only the in-frame ones, with some missing. This table holds approximately 340,000 clones, just over 90% found once. The sample was peripheral blood, taken after recovery from COVID-19. Receptor source: a human donor who had recovered from COVID-19.

This chain links TRBV19 with TRBJ1-5; TRBD1 matches at 8 bases. The CDR3 extends over 20 amino acids. Germline V gene sequence: CDR1 LNHDA, CDR2 SQIVND (reference sequence). V trimming: 3 bases; J trimming: 0 bases; junction bases outside the gene matches: 16. The DNA of the CDR3 is TGTGCCAGTAGTATGGATGGGGCGAACAGGGGGGCTCATAGCAATCAGCCCCAGCATTTT. Residues: CASSMDGANRGAHSNQPQHF.

The chain joins TRBV2 to TRBJ2-1, with 8 positions matching TRBD2. The trim removed 4 bases at V and 1 base at J, leaving 3 bases unmatched. This CDR3 region has 15 residues. Germline loops: CDR1 SNHLY, CDR2 FYNNEI. The CDR3 DNA is TGTGCCAGCAGTGGGACTAGCCCTTCCTACAATGAGCAGTTCTTC. This translates into CASSGTSPSYNEQFF.

V is TRBV29-1 and J is TRBJ1-3; D ambiguous. Germline V gene lookup returns CDR1 SQVTM and CDR2 ANQGSEA. The CDR3 runs 11 residues. The germline V and J ends were trimmed by 5 bases and 4 bases, with 6 bases remaining between them. DNA of the CDR3: TGCAGCGTTCGCCAGGGAAACACCATATATTTT. This encodes CSVRQGNTIYF.

V and J are TRBV19 and TRBJ2-6; maybe TRBD2 (6 bases). Germline V lookup: CDR1 LNHDA, CDR2 SQIVND (reference sequence). Trimming shortened V by 4 bases and J by 0 bases, and 7 bases separated the two germline ends. This CDR3 is 15 amino acids long. CDR3 sequence reads: CASSRGDSGANVLTF. Written as DNA, the CDR3 is TGTGCCAGTAGTAGGGGGGACTCTGGGGCCAACGTCCTGACTTTC.

The chain has TRBV7-8 and TRBJ2-7, with D possibly matching TRBD2 (5 bases). Germline CDR1 is SGHVS and CDR2 is FQNEAQ. The CDR3 contains 13 residues. Between the trimmed V and J ends, which lost 4 bases and 12 bases, there was a span of 19 bases. CDR3 in amino acids: CASSWDGSERGYF. The DNA of the CDR3 is TGTGCCAGCAGCTGGGATGGGTCGGAACGGGGGTACTTC.

The rearrangement joins TRBV7-2 to TRBJ1-2; D gene uncertain. The CDR3 sequence is 15 residues long. Germline V CDR1 and CDR2: SGHTA, FQGNSA. Deletions cut 2 bases from V and 7 bases from J, with 17 bases between. DNA for the CDR3: TGTGCCAGCAGCTTAACGGGCAGGCCCATCCCTGGCTACACCTTC. It codes for CASSLTGRPIPGYTF.

The chain couples TRBV21-1 to TRBJ1-5. TRBV21-1 is classified as a pseudogene. This CDR3 contains 19 residues. The CDR3 DNA follows: TGTGCCAGCAGCAAAGCGATGGGCAGCTCAAAGGGCGAAAATCAGCCCCAGCATTTT. Its translation is CASSKAMGSSKGENQPQHF.

The CDR3 sequence: CASTPGTGFEEQYF. CDR3 DNA: TGTGCCAGCACCCCCGGGACGGGGTTTGAGGAGCAGTACTTC. The V gene is TRBV7-9, the J gene TRBJ2-7; TRBD1 or TRBD2 may be the D gene (5 bases each). Trimming removed 7 bases at V and 7 bases at J, with 20 bases between. Germline values: CDR1 SEHNR, CDR2 FQNEAQ (reference sequence). The CDR3 runs to 14 residues.

This chain links TRBV4-3 with TRBJ2-7; D is undetermined. The CDR3 covers 13 residues. V was cut by 3 bases and J by 3 bases, with 9 bases left in between. CDR1 LGHNA and CDR2 YSLEER come from the germline V gene. CDR3 coding DNA: TGCGCCAGCAGCCAGTCTCTTTACTACGAGCAGTACTTC. Protein sequence: CASSQSLYYEQYF.

The chain is built from TRBV10-1 and TRBJ1-1; D gene ambiguous. From germline, CDR1 is WNHNN and CDR2 SYGVQD (reference sequence). Trimming pared 4 bases from V and 0 bases from J, leaving 12 bases between. The CDR3 is made up of 15 amino acids. The CDR3 protein is CASSARGVMNTEAFF. The CDR3 DNA sequence: TGCGCCAGCAGTGCCCGGGGAGTCATGAACACTGAAGCTTTCTTT.

This clone was picked up one time. This chain uses TRBV7-2 with TRBJ2-1; weak D call: TRBD2 (5 bases). Germline CDR1 SGHTA, CDR2 FQGNSA. This CDR3 is built from 15 residues. V was cut by 5 bases and J by 7 bases, with 18 bases left in between. The CDR3 reads CASSLRGRTGNEQFF. DNA of the CDR3: TGTGCCAGCAGCCTCCGTGGAAGGACGGGGAATGAGCAGTTCTTC.

The chain has TRBV18 and TRBJ1-4, with D tentatively TRBD1 (5 bases). CDR1 and CDR2 (germline): KGHSH, LQKENI. Deletions cut 4 bases from V and 6 bases from J, with 18 bases between. The CDR3 is 16 amino acids. Written as DNA, the CDR3 is TGTGCCAGCTCACTGAGACCGGGACGGCACGATGAAAAACTGTTTTTT. It codes for CASSLRPGRHDEKLFF. The whole variable domain, remainder taken from reference TRBV18 and TRBJ1-4, is NAGVMQNPRHLVRRRGQEARLRCSPMKGHSHVYWYRQLPEEGLKFMVYLQKENIIDESGMPKERFSAEFPKEGPSILRIQQVVRGDSAAYFCASSLRPGRHDEKLFFGSGTQLSVL.

For the CDR3, the DNA is TGTGCCAGCAGTTACGAGGGACAGATATTCACTGAAGCTTTCTTT. Encoded protein: CASSYEGQIFTEAFF. The V gene is TRBV6-5, the J gene TRBJ1-1; 7 bases align to TRBD1. The CDR3 totals 15 residues. With V trimmed by 2 bases and J by 4 bases, 7 bases remained unmatched. Germline V gene sequence: CDR1 MNHEY, CDR2 SVGAGI.

The chain uses TRBV27 and TRBJ2-5, with a tentative D call TRBD2 (6 bases). Trimming cost V 7 bases and J 5 bases, with 11 bases left between them. The CDR3 has 12 residues. The V gene's germline CDR1 is MNHEY and CDR2 SMNVEV (reference sequence). The CDR3 protein is CASTSGGETQYF. The CDR3 nucleotides are TGTGCCAGCACCTCCGGGGGTGAGACCCAGTACTTC.

The chain recombines TRBV3-1 (or the pseudogene TRBV3-2) with TRBJ1-1, with no clear D. CDR3 size: 12 residues. Per germline, CDR1 LGHDT and CDR2 YNNKEL (reference sequence). V shed 4 bases and J shed 11 bases, with 14 bases lying between them. The CDR3: CASSPPSREAFF. DNA for the CDR3: TGTGCCAGCAGCCCCCCGAGCCGGGAGGCTTTCTTT.

This chain links TRBV6-5 with TRBJ1-5; D call uncertain. The V gene lost 6 bases and the J gene lost 2 bases, with 11 bases spanning the gap. The CDR3 contains 14 residues. Germline values: CDR1 MNHEY, CDR2 SVGAGI. The CDR3 DNA reads TGTGCCAGCAGCTCGGTCAGGCGCAATCAGCCCCAGCATTTT. This translates into CASSSVRRNQPQHF.

The rearrangement uses TRBV5-1 and TRBJ2-1; 10 nucleotides agree with TRBD1. CDR3 length: 15 amino acids. The junction had 13 bases not matched to a gene; V was cut back by 7 bases and J by 9 bases. Germline V gene data show CDR1 as SGHRS and CDR2 as YFSETQ. CDR3 bases: TGCGCCAGCTACTCTTCCGGGACAGGGGTGGTTGAGCAGTTCTTC. Translation gives CASYSSGTGVVEQFF.

The V and J genes are TRBV6-2 or TRBV6-3 and TRBJ2-1; D is possibly TRBD2 (6 bases). This CDR3 is 14 amino acids long. Germline V gene lookup returns CDR1 MNHEY and CDR2 SVGEGT. Trimming shortened V by 2 bases and J by 4 bases, and 9 bases separated the two germline ends. The CDR3 region has the DNA TGTGCCAGCAGTTACGCGGGGCCGTACAATGAGCAGTTCTTC. Translating it yields CASSYAGPYNEQFF.

This clone appeared a single time. This chain connects TRBV13 to TRBJ2-3; possibly TRBD1 for D (6 bases). Germline assignment: CDR1 PRHDT and CDR2 FYEKMQ (reference sequence). V was clipped by 5 bases and J by 4 bases, with 19 bases between them. This CDR3 region has 16 residues. CDR3 DNA: TGTGCCAGCAGCCAGCTAGAATGGGGGCGCCCAGATACGCAGTATTTT. It encodes CASSQLEWGRPDTQYF.

The DNA for the CDR3 is TGTGCCAGCAGCTTAAGTCGGGGATACGAGCAGTACTTC. Amino acid sequence: CASSLSRGYEQYF. This chain joins TRBV11-3 and TRBJ2-7; D perhaps matches TRBD2 (5 bases). This CDR3 contains 13 residues. CDR1 and CDR2 (germline): SGHNT, YENEEA. With 2 bases removed from V and 4 bases from J, the gap between germline ends came to 9 bases.

The chain recombines TRBV9 with TRBJ1-5; 7 nucleotides match TRBD1. The junction had 4 bases not matched to a gene; V was cut back by 7 bases and J by 0 bases. CDR1 is SGDLS, CDR2 YYNGEE, per germline. The CDR3 is made up of 14 amino acids. The CDR3 sequence is CASAAGGSNQPQHF. The CDR3 bases are TGTGCCAGCGCCGCAGGGGGTAGCAATCAGCCCCAGCATTTT.

The chain uses TRBV6-4 and TRBJ1-1; 7 bases are a match to TRBD1. The CDR3 has 14 amino acids. V trimming: 1 base; J trimming: 4 bases; junction bases outside the gene matches: 3. Germline V gene lookup returns CDR1 MRHNA and CDR2 SNTAGT. The CDR3, as DNA: TGTGCCAGCAGTGACTGGGCAGGGGGCACTGAAGCTTTCTTT. Protein product: CASSDWAGGTEAFF.

The gene calls are TRBV7-9 and TRBJ2-7, with D possibly TRBD1 on 8 matching bases. Germline lookup yields CDR1 SEHNR and CDR2 FQNEAQ (reference sequence). This CDR3 is built from 14 residues. The V and J ends lost 3 bases and 5 bases respectively, with 14 bases between them. The CDR3 DNA reads TGTGCCAGCAGCTTGCGGACAGGGAGGGACGAGCAGTACTTC. Translating it yields CASSLRTGRDEQYF.

The chain couples TRBV4-1 to TRBJ1-2; no reliable D call. The CDR3 extends over 14 amino acids. V was shortened by 0 bases and J by 5 bases, with 10 bases between the two germline ends. The germline gives CDR1 MGHRA, CDR2 YSYEKL. CDR3 sequence (DNA): TGCGCCAGCAGCCAAGAGCGACGGGGATATGGCTACACCTTC. It specifies CASSQERRGYGYTF.

This clone was counted once. The chain couples TRBV6-5 to TRBJ2-3, with 7 bases matching TRBD2. Germline CDR1 is MNHEY and CDR2 is SVGAGI. This CDR3 spans 15 amino acids. Trimming at V came to 9 bases and at J to 0 bases, leaving 9 bases not matched to a gene. The CDR3 DNA reads TGTGCCAGTGCCCCGGGGGGAGCTAGCACAGATACGCAGTATTTT. It codes for CASAPGGASTDTQYF.

The V and J genes are TRBV11-3 and TRBJ2-1; the match to TRBD2 covers 11 bases. After removal of 2 bases from V and 5 bases from J, the junction contained 8 bases not matched to a gene. Germline CDR1 reads SGHNT; CDR2 reads YENEEA. The CDR3 totals 17 residues. The CDR3 here is CASSLRTSGGVNNEQFF. The CDR3 DNA follows: TGTGCCAGCAGCTTAAGAACTAGCGGGGGCGTAAACAATGAGCAGTTCTTC.

The J gene is TRBJ1-2, the V gene TRBV14; 10 nucleotides match TRBD1. V was clipped by 2 bases and J by 6 bases; unmatched bases: 9. The germline gives CDR1 SGHDN, CDR2 FVKESK. CDR3 size: 16 residues. CDR3 in amino acids: CASSQRSGTGAHGYTF. The CDR3 DNA sequence: TGTGCCAGCAGCCAACGATCCGGGACAGGGGCCCATGGCTACACCTTC.

The chain joins TRBV5-1 to TRBJ2-5; 8 bases are shared with TRBD2. CDR3 length: 15 amino acids. V was clipped by 3 bases and J by 2 bases; unmatched bases: 6. Germline CDR1 is SGHRS and CDR2 is YFSETQ. CDR3 sequence reads: CASSYGGGRQETQYF. The CDR3 DNA sequence: TGCGCCAGCAGCTATGGCGGGGGGCGACAAGAGACCCAGTACTTC.

On this clone itself: Within the sample, other DNA sequences also encode this same CDR3. J is TRBJ2-7 and V is TRBV24-1; D may correspond to TRBD1 or TRBD2 (5 bases each). Trimming pared 5 bases from V and 4 bases from J, leaving 5 bases between. The CDR3 extends over 11 amino acids. The germline V gene encodes CDR1 KGHDR and CDR2 SFDVKD. In DNA form, the CDR3 reads TGTGCCACCAGTGGGGGGTACGAGCAGTACTTC. Translated, it gives CATSGGYEQYF.

The V call is TRBV6-5, the J call TRBJ1-3; tentative D call: TRBD1 (6 bases). CDR3 length equals 16 residues. Between the trimmed V and J ends, which lost 2 bases and 2 bases, there was a span of 13 bases. CDR1 is MNHEY, CDR2 SVGAGI, per germline. DNA of the CDR3: TGTGCCAGCAGTTACCGTAAACAGGGCGCTGGAAACACCATATATTTT. It codes for CASSYRKQGAGNTIYF.

This clone was seen only once. J is TRBJ1-2 and V is TRBV27; 7 bases agree with TRBD1. J gave up 6 bases and V 5 bases, and 12 bases lay outside the gene matches. Germline CDR1 and CDR2: MNHEY and SMNVEV (reference sequence). The CDR3 length is 15 residues. For the CDR3, the DNA is TGTGCCAGCAGTCTTCGAAACGACAGGGCGAATGGCTACACCTTC. This encodes CASSLRNDRANGYTF.